These 9 T cell receptor beta chains were sequenced from one sample in a study of follicular helper T cells after annual influenza vaccination. Time point specified: 2015-2016 season, pre-vaccination. Profiled with immunoSEQ multiplex PCR; TCRdb holds only in-frame clones, not every one. The profile shows roughly 2,000 clones, over 75% of them singletons. The specimen comprised CXCR5- memory CD4+ T cells sorted from blood, sampled on the day of influenza vaccination. The source is an adult who received the influenza vaccine.

The CDR3 region is CASSLGTAYTEAFF. CDR3 bases: TGTGCCAGCAGTCTCGGGACAGCTTACACTGAAGCTTTCTTT. The rearrangement uses TRBV11-2 and TRBJ1-1, with 7 bases that match TRBD1. J was trimmed by 3 bases and V by 6 bases; bases with no gene match: 7. Germline assignment: CDR1 SGHAT and CDR2 FQNNGV. CDR3 size: 14 residues.

This chain uses TRBV7-2 with TRBJ1-2; D may be TRBD1 (5 bases). CDR1 and CDR2 (germline): SGHTA, FQGNSA. V was cut by 1 base and J by 7 bases, with 16 bases left in between. The CDR3 runs to 15 residues. CDR3 in DNA: TGTGCCAGCAGCTTAGAGCAGGGTATCAGGACTGGCTACACCTTC. This gives the protein CASSLEQGIRTGYTF.

V and J are TRBV18 and TRBJ2-3; D gene ambiguous. V dropped 3 bases and J dropped 1 base, with 5 bases sitting between them. The CDR3 sequence is 13 residues long. CDR1 and CDR2 from the germline V gene are KGHSH and LQKENI. The CDR3 DNA reads TGTGCCAGCTCACCCATCCGCACAGATACGCAGTATTTT. Encoded protein: CASSPIRTDTQYF.

A few counts support this clone. The chain combines TRBV18 with TRBJ2-7, with 9 bases fitting TRBD1. The CDR3 is 14 residues long. Germline-derived CDR1 and CDR2 are KGHSH and LQKENI. J lost 7 bases, V lost 1 base, and 5 bases had no gene match. CDR3 in amino acids: CASSPLQGAGEQYF. The CDR3 DNA reads TGTGCCAGCTCACCACTACAGGGGGCTGGTGAGCAGTACTTC.

The chain employs TRBV5-1 and TRBJ2-2; D not certain. Per the germline V gene, CDR1 is SGHRS and CDR2 is YFSETQ. CDR3 size: 14 residues. Trimming removed 0 bases from V and 3 bases from J, with 6 bases in between. CDR3 bases: TGCGCCAGCAGCTTGGCGGCAGACACCGGGGAGCTGTTTTTT. Its translation: CASSLAADTGELFF.

V and J are TRBV27 and TRBJ1-4; possibly TRBD1 for D (5 bases). This CDR3 region has 15 residues. V shed 7 bases and J shed 0 bases, with 12 bases lying between them. Germline lookup yields CDR1 MNHEY and CDR2 SMNVEV (reference sequence). The CDR3 sequence: CASTHSGATNEKLFF. The CDR3 coding sequence is TGTGCCAGCACCCATTCGGGGGCAACTAATGAAAAACTGTTTTTT.

The V gene is TRBV7-2, the J gene TRBJ2-7; no clear D. The V end lost 1 base, the J end lost 0 bases, and 13 bases lay between the germline ends. The CDR3 is 16 residues long. Germline values: CDR1 SGHTA, CDR2 FQGNSA. CDR3 DNA: TGTGCCAGCAGCTTAGGAGGACGGCCGAGCTCCTACGAGCAGTACTTC. This gives the protein CASSLGGRPSSYEQYF.

The CDR3, as DNA: TGTGCCAGCAGCTACTACAAGGGTCGTTTGAATGAGCAGTTCTTC. It encodes CASSYYKGRLNEQFF. This chain links TRBV5-6 with TRBJ2-1; D remains unclear. CDR3 length equals 15 residues. The V gene lost 3 bases and the J gene lost 7 bases, with 17 bases spanning the gap. Germline V CDR1 and CDR2: SGHDT, YYEEEE.

The rearrangement uses TRBV19 and TRBJ2-1; 12 positions match TRBD2. J was trimmed by 4 bases and V by 2 bases; bases with no gene match: 18. Germline-derived CDR1 and CDR2 are LNHDA and SQIVND (reference sequence). This CDR3 is built from 21 residues. The CDR3 spells CASSIRFSSGRAYSPYNEQFF. The CDR3 coding sequence is TGTGCCAGTAGTATAAGGTTTTCTAGCGGGAGGGCTTATAGTCCTTACAATGAGCAGTTCTTC. The whole variable domain, remainder taken from reference TRBV19 and TRBJ2-1, is DGGITQSPKYLFRKEGQNVTLSCEQNLNHDAMYWYRQDPGQGLRLIYYSQIVNDFQKGDIAEGYSVSREKKESFPLTVTSAQKNPTAFYLCASSIRFSSGRAYSPYNEQFFGPGTRLTVL.